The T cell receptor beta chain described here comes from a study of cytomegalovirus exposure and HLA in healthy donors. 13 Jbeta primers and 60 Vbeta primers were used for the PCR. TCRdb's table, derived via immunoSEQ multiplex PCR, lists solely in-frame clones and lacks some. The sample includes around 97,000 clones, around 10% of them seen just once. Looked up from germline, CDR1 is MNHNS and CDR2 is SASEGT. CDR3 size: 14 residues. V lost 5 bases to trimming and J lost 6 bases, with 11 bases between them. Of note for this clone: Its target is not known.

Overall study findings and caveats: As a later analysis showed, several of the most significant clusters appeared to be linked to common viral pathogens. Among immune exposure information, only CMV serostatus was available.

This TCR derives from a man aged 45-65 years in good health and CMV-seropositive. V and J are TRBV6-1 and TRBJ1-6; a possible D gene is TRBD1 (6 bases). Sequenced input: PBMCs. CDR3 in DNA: TGTGCCAGCAGTCGGGACACCTCTAATTCACCCCTCCACTTT. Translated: CASSRDTSNSPLHF.